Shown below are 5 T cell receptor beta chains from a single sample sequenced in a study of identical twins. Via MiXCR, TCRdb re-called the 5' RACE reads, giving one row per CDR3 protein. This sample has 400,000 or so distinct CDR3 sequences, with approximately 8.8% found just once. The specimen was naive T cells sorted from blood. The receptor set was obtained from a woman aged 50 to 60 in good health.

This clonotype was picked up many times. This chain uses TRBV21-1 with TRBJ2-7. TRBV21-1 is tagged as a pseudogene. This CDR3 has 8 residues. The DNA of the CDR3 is TGTGCCAGCAGCAACCAGTACTTC. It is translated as CASSNQYF.

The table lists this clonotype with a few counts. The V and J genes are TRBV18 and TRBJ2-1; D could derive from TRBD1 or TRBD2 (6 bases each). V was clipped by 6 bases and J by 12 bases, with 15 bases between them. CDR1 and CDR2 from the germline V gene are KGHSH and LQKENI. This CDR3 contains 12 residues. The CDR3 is CASSPLTGAQFF. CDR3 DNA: TGTGCCAGCTCCCCGCTGACGGGGGCGCAGTTCTTC.

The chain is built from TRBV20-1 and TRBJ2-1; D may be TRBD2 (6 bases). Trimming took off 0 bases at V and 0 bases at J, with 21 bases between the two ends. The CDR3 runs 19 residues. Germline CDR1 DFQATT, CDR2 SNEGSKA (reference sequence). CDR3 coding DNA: TGCAGTGCTAGAGACACCGGGACCGCTTTAGCGGACTCCTACAATGAGCAGTTCTTC. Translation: CSARDTGTALADSYNEQFF.

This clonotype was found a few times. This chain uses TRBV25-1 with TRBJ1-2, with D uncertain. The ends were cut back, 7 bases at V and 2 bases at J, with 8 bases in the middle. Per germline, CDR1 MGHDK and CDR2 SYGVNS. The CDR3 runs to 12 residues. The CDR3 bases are TGTGCCAGCACGGGAACCAACTATGGCTACACCTTC. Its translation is CASTGTNYGYTF.

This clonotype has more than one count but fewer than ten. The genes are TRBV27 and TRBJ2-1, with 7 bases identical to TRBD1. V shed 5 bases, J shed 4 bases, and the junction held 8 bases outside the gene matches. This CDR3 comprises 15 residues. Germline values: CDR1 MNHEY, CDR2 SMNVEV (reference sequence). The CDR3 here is CASSVPGQLYNEQFF. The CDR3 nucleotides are TGTGCCAGCAGTGTCCCGGGACAGCTTTACAATGAGCAGTTCTTC.